The 5 T cell receptor beta chains below were found in one sample sequenced in a study of molecular identifiers for immune sequencing clone quantification. One entry per CDR3 protein, called by TCRdb with MiXCR from the PCR reads. Among nearly 55,000 distinct CDR3 sequences, roughly a third were seen once, and the ten largest hold 3.5% to 4%. Sequenced sample: naive CD8+ T cells from blood, with Jurkat cell RNA spiked in. As for subset: FACS-sorted CD8+CD4-CCR7+CD45RA+ naive T cells. Receptor source: a human donor in good health. Some libraries in this study had Jurkat cell RNA spiked in.

For this clonotype: Compared with germline, one end of the junction differs, possibly owing to a read error. This sequence joins TRBV4-1 and TRBJ2-5; D is perhaps TRBD2 (5 bases). This CDR3 region has 15 residues. Germline lookup yields CDR1 MGHRA and CDR2 YSYEKL. DNA of the CDR3: TGCGCCAGCAGCCACCCGAGGAGGAGTCGAGAGCCCCAGTACTTC. This gives the protein CASSHPRRSREPQYF.

As concerns this clonotype: Germline and junction disagree at one end, which may indicate a read error. The CDR3 DNA reads TGCGCCAGCAGCTTGGCCATCCTGACTGGCCCACCCGGGGAGCTGTCTTTT. It translates to CASSLAILTGPPGELSF. V and J are TRBV5-1 and TRBJ2-2; D perhaps matches TRBD2 (5 bases). CDR1 is SGHRS, CDR2 YFSETQ, per germline. The CDR3 is 17 amino acids.

This clonotype occurred a few times. This chain links TRBV7-6 with TRBJ2-2; D may be TRBD2 (6 bases). V was shortened by 4 bases and J by 3 bases, with 18 bases between the two germline ends. Germline CDR1 reads SGHVS; CDR2 reads FNYEAQ. The CDR3 consists of 17 residues. The CDR3 DNA reads as TGTGCCAGCAGCTCCCGTACCGGGGACTTCGACACCGGGGAGCTGTTTTTT. It yields the protein CASSSRTGDFDTGELFF.

Comment on this clonotype: A read error may be the cause here, since a much bigger clone is one base away. The CDR3 loop reads CASSPIRTAQPQHF. The DNA of the CDR3 is TGTGCCAGCAGTCCAATACGAACAGCTCAGCCCCAGCATTTT. The chain couples TRBV28 to TRBJ1-5, with unresolved D. V was trimmed by 5 bases and J by 6 bases, leaving 14 bases between them. The CDR3 length is 14 residues. Germline V gene lookup returns CDR1 MDHEN and CDR2 SYDVKM.

This clonotype has a count of ten or more. The chain links TRBV6-2 or TRBV6-3 to TRBJ1-1; 8 nucleotides match TRBD1. This CDR3 is 14 amino acids long. With V trimmed by 2 bases and J by 6 bases, 5 bases remained unmatched. Germline V lookup: CDR1 MNHEY, CDR2 SVGEGT. The CDR3 DNA sequence: TGTGCCAGCAGTTACGGGCAGGGGGCCTCTGAAGCTTTCTTT. It is translated as CASSYGQGASEAFF.